A selection of T cell receptor beta chains follows, all from one sample in a study of T cell responses to AZD1222 COVID-19 vaccine. Assay used: immunoSEQ multiplex PCR; TCRdb lists only in-frame clones, some missing. The repertoire holds some 96,000 clones, 88% seen once, with about 1.8% in the top ten. The sequencing here drew on peripheral blood, taken on day 0 of AZD1222 vaccination. These receptors came from an adult in good health. The CDR3 runs from the conserved cysteine through the conserved F or W. D genes are given only for firm matches.

d_call	v_call	j_call	cdr3_aa
.	TRBV4-1	TRBJ1-2	CASSHIDTDYGYTF
TRBD2	TRBV7-8	TRBJ2-1	CASKQPGLARRGEQFF
.	TRBV5-1	TRBJ2-1	CASSLAGGGDNEQFF
.	TRBV3-1/TRBV3-2	TRBJ1-2	CASSQGRLTVGPHYGYTF
.	TRBV30	TRBJ1-6	CAWSGLTRNSPLHF
.	TRBV9	TRBJ1-1	CASSVASGFLNTEAFF
.	TRBV29-1	TRBJ1-1	CSVEGGQSNTEAFF
.	TRBV6-4	TRBJ2-3	CASSRDGSTDTQYF
TRBD1	TRBV30	TRBJ1-5	CAWSPGTVDSNQPQHF
TRBD2	TRBV5-1	TRBJ2-1	CASSLAFAGAHNEQFF
.	TRBV29-1	TRBJ2-5	CSVTTGYQETQYF
.	TRBV10-2	TRBJ1-1	CASSVDFGGGTHTEAFF
.	TRBV6-2/TRBV6-3	TRBJ1-1	CASSYDPGAPAEAFF
.	TRBV6-5	TRBJ2-1	CATRRASSYNEQFF
.	TRBV11-1	TRBJ2-5	CASSFFKGETQYF
.	TRBV9	TRBJ1-1	CASSVQGSTEAFF
.	TRBV24-1	TRBJ1-5	CATSDSGPSNQPQHF
.	TRBV13	TRBJ1-3	CASSLGSGRTSSGNTIYF
.	TRBV4-1	TRBJ1-5	CASNPDRFSNQPQHF
TRBD2	TRBV28	TRBJ2-1	CASILTSGAGEQFF
.	TRBV6-6	TRBJ1-5	CASRSGGAGQPQHF